The entry below describes one TCR beta chain. Antigen: not known. The CDR3 loop spans 15 amino acids. Germline V gene sequence: CDR1 LNHNV, CDR2 YYDKDF (reference sequence). V gave up 0 bases and J gave up 5 bases, with 14 bases separating them. The data were obtained in a study of beta chain features in type 1 diabetes. Study conclusions and caveats: The VDJ junctions of type 1 diabetes patients carried fewer insertions and more deletions. People with Type 1 diabetes carried modestly yet significantly shorter TCRB CDR3s in all four CD4+ subsets. A closer apparent resemblance between naive, central memory and Treg TCRB repertoires was seen in patients than in healthy donors.

Reverse transcription of all isolated RNA meant that expressed TCRB transcripts were sequenced. Data came from immunoSEQ multiplex PCR; TCRdb stores just in-frame clones and leaves some out. There are 250,000 to 300,000 clones in the sample; about 23% occur only once, and about 0.012% lies in the top ten. The sample comprised naive CD4+ T cells from blood. The source of this sequence is a woman aged 25 to 39 with type 1 diabetes. The chain carries TRBV15 and TRBJ2-7, with TRBD1 as a possible D gene (5 bases). In DNA form, the CDR3 reads TGTGCCACCAGCAGAGATCCCCAGGGAAGGGACGAGCAGTACTTC. Protein sequence: CATSRDPQGRDEQYF.